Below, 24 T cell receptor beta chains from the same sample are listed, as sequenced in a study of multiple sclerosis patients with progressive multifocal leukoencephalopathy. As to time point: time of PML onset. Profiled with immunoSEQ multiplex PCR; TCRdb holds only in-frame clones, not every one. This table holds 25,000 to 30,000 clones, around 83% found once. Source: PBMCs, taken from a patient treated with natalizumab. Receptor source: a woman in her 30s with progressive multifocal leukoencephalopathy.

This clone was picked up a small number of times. CDR3 loop: CATSRSGQGGWETQYF. In DNA form, the CDR3 reads TGTGCCACCAGCAGATCGGGACAGGGCGGATGGGAGACCCAGTACTTC. The V and J genes are TRBV15 and TRBJ2-5; the match to TRBD1 covers 9 bases. CDR1 and CDR2 from the germline V gene are LNHNV and YYDKDF (reference sequence). V lost 2 bases, J lost 5 bases, and 9 bases stayed unmatched. This CDR3 is built from 16 residues.

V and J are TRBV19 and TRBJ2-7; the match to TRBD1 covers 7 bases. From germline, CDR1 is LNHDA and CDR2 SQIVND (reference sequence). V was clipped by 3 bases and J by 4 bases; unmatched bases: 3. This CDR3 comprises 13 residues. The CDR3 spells CASSMETGYEQYF. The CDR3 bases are TGTGCCAGTAGTATGGAGACAGGGTACGAGCAGTACTTC.

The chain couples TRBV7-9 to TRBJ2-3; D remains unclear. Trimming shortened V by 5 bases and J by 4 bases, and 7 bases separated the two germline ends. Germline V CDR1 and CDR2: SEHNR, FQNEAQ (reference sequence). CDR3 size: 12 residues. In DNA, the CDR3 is TGTGCCAGCAGCCCCGTCCCAGATACGCAGTATTTT. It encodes CASSPVPDTQYF.

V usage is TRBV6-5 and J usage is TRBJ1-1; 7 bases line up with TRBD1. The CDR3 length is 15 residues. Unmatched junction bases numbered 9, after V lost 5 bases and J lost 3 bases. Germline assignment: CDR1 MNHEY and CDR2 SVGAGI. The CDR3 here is CASSPRGSPHTEAFF. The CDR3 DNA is TGTGCCAGCAGTCCCAGGGGGTCCCCTCACACTGAAGCTTTCTTT.

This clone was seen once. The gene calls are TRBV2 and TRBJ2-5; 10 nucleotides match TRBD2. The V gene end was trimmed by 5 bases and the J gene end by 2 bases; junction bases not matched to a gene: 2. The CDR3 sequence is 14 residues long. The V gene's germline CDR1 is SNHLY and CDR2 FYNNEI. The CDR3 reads CASSLAGVQETQYF. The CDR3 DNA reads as TGTGCCAGCAGTCTAGCGGGAGTACAAGAGACCCAGTACTTC.

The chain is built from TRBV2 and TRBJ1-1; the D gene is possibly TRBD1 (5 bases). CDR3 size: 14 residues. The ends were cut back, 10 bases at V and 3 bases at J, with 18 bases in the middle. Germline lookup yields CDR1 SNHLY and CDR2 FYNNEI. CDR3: CATRRGVGDTEAFF. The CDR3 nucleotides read TGTGCCACCCGACGGGGGGTCGGAGACACTGAAGCTTTCTTT.

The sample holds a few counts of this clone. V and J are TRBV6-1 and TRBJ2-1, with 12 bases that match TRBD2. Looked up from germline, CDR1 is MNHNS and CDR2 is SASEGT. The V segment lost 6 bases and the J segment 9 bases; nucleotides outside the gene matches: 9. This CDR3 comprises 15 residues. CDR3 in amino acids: CASSRLAGERGEQFF. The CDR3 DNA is TGTGCCAGCAGCCGACTAGCGGGAGAGAGGGGTGAGCAGTTCTTC.

The CDR3 reads CASVFPGGANVLTF. In DNA, the CDR3 is TGTGCCAGCGTATTCCCCGGAGGGGCCAACGTCCTGACTTTC. This sequence joins TRBV7-9 and TRBJ2-6; D is unresolved. V was shortened by 8 bases and J by 4 bases, with 12 bases between the two germline ends. The CDR3 length is 14 residues. CDR1 SEHNR and CDR2 FQNEAQ come from the germline V gene (reference sequence). The full variable domain, its missing parts supplied by reference TRBV7-9 and TRBJ2-6, is DTGVSQNPRHKITKRGQNVTFRCDPISEHNRLYWYRQTLGQGPEFLTYFQNEAQLEKSRLLSDRFSAERPKGSFSTLEIQRTEQGDSAMYLCASVFPGGANVLTFGAGSRLTVL.

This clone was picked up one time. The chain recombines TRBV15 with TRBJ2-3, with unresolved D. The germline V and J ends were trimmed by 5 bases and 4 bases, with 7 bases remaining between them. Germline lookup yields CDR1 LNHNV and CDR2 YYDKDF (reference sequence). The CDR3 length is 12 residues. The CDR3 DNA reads TGTGCCACCAGCTTGATGGCAGATACGCAGTATTTT. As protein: CATSLMADTQYF.

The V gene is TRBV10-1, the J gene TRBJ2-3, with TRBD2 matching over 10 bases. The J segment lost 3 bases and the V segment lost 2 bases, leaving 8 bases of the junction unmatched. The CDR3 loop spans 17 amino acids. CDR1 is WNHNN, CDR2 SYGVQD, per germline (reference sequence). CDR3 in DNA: TGCGCCAGCAGTGAGAGGCCTAGCGGGAGAACGACAGATACGCAGTATTTT. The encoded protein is CASSERPSGRTTDTQYF.

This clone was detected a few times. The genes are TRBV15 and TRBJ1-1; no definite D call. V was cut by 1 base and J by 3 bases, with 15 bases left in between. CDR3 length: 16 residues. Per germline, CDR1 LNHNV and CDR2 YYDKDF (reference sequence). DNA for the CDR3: TGTGCCACCAGCAGAGTGGGTGCCCCCCAGGACACTGAAGCTTTCTTT. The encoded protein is CATSRVGAPQDTEAFF.

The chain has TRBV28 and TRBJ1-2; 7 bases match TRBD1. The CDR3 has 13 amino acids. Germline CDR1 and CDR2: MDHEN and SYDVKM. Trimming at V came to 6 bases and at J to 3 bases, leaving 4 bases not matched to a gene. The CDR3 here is CASRITGDYGYTF. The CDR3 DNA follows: TGTGCCAGCAGGATAACAGGGGACTATGGCTACACCTTC.

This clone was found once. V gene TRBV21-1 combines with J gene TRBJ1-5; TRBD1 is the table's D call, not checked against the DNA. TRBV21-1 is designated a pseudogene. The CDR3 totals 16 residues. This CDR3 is CASSKARQGRYQPQHF. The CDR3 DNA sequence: TGTGCCAGCAGCAAAGCGCGTCAGGGTAGGTATCAGCCCCAGCATTTT.

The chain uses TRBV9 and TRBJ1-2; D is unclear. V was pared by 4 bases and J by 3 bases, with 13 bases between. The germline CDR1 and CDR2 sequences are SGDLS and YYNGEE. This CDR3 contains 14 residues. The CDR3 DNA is TGTGCCAGCAGCCCAACCGATTTGGACTATGGCTACACCTTC. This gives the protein CASSPTDLDYGYTF.

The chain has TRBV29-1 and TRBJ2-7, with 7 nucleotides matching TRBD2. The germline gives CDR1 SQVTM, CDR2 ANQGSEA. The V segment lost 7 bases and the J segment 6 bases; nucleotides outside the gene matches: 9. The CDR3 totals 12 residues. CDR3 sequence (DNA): TGCAGCGCTGGGGGAGGGTCTCTCGAGCAGTACTTC. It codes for CSAGGGSLEQYF.

The CDR3 here is CASSLGGSAALGNTEAFF. The CDR3 nucleotides are TGTGCCAGCAGCCTCGGTGGCTCCGCGGCATTGGGGAACACTGAAGCTTTCTTT. V gene TRBV5-4 combines with J gene TRBJ1-1, with D uncertain. The CDR3 has 18 amino acids. V was shortened by 4 bases and J by 1 base, with 23 bases between the two germline ends. Germline V gives CDR1 SGHNT, CDR2 YYREEE (reference sequence). The whole variable domain, remainder taken from reference TRBV5-4 and TRBJ1-1, is ETGVTQSPTHLIKTRGQQVTLRCSSQSGHNTVSWYQQALGQGPQFIFQYYREEENGRGNFPPRFSGLQFPNYSSELNVNALELDDSALYLCASSLGGSAALGNTEAFFGQGTRLTVV.

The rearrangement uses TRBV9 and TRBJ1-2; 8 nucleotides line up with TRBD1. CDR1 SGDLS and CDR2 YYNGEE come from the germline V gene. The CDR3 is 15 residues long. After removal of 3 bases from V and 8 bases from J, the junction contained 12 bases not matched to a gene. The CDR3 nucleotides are TGTGCCAGCAGCGCCAGATCAACAGGGGGAGGAGGCTACACCTTC. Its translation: CASSARSTGGGGYTF.

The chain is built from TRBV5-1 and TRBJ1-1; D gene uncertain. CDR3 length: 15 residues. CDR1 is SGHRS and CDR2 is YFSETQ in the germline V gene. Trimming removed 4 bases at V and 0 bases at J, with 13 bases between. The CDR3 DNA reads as TGCGCCAGCAGCCATTTCGGGGATATGAACACTGAAGCTTTCTTT. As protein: CASSHFGDMNTEAFF.

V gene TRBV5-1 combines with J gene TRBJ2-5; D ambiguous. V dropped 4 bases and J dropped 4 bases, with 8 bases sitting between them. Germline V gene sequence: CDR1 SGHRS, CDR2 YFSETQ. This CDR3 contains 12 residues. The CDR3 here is CASSLTGETQYF. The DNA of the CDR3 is TGCGCCAGCAGCCTAACCGGAGAGACCCAGTACTTC. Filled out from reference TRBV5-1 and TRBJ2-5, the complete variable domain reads KAGVTQTPRYLIKTRGQQVTLSCSPISGHRSVSWYQQTPGQGLQFLFEYFSETQRNKGNFPGRFSGRQFSNSRSEMNVSTLELGDSALYLCASSLTGETQYFGPGTRLLVL.

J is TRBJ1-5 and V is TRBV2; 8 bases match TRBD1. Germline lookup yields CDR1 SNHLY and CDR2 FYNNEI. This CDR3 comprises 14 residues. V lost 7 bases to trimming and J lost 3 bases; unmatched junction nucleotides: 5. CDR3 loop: CASTWDRINQPQHF. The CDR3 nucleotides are TGTGCCAGCACCTGGGACAGGATCAATCAGCCCCAGCATTTT.

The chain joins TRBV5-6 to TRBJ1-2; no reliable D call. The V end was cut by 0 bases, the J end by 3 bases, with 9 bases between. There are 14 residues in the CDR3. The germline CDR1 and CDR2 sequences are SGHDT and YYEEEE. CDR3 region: CASSLGGIHYGYTF. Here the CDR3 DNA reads TGTGCCAGCAGCTTGGGCGGGATACACTATGGCTACACCTTC.

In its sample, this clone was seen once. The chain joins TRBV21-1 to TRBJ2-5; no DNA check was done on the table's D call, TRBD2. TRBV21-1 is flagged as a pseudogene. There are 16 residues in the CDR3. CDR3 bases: TGTGCCAGCAGCACCCTACCCTACTCGGGGGGAGAGACCCAGTACTTC. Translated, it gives CASSTLPYSGGETQYF.

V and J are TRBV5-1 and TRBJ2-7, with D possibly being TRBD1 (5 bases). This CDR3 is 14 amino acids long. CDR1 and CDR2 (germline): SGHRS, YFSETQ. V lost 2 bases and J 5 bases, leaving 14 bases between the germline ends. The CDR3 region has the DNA TGCGCCAGCAGCTTCGGGCAGGGCATTGACGAGCAGTACTTC. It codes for CASSFGQGIDEQYF.

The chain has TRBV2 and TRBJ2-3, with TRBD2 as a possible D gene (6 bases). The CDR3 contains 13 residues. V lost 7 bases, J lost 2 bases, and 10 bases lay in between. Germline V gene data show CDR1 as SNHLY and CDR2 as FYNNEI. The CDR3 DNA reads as TGTGCCAGCAACCGGGACTCCACAGATACGCAGTATTTT. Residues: CASNRDSTDTQYF.